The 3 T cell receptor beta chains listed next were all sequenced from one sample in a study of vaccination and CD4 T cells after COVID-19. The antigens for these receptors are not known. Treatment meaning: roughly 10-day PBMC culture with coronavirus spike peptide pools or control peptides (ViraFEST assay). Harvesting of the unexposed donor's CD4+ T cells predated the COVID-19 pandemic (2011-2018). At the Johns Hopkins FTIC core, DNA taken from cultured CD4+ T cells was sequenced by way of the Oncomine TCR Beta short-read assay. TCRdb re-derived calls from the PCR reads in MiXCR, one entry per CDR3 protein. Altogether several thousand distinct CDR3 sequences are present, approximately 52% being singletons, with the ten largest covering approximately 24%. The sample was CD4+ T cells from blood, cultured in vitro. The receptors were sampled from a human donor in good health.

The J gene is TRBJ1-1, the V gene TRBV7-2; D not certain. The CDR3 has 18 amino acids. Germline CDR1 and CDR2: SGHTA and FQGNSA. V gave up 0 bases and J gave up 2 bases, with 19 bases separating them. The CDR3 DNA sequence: TGTGCCAGCAGCTTAGCGAGGTGGGGAGGCAGGATCAACACTGAAGCTTTCTTT. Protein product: CASSLARWGGRINTEAFF.

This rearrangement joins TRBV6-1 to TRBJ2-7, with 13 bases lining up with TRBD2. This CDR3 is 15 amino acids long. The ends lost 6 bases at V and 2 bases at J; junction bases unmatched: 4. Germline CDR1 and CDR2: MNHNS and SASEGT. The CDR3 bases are TGTGCCAGCAGCCCGGGACTAGCGGGAACCTACGAGCAGTACTTC. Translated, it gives CASSPGLAGTYEQYF.

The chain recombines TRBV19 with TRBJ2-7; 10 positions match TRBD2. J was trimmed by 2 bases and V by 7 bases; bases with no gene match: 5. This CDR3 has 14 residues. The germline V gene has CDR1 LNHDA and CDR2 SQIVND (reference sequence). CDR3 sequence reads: CASMSSGGPYEQYF. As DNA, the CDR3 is TGTGCCAGTATGTCTAGCGGGGGACCCTACGAGCAGTACTTC. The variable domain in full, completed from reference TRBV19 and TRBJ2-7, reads DGGITQSPKYLFRKEGQNVTLSCEQNLNHDAMYWYRQDPGQGLRLIYYSQIVNDFQKGDIAEGYSVSREKKESFPLTVTSAQKNPTAFYLCASMSSGGPYEQYFGPGTRLTVT.